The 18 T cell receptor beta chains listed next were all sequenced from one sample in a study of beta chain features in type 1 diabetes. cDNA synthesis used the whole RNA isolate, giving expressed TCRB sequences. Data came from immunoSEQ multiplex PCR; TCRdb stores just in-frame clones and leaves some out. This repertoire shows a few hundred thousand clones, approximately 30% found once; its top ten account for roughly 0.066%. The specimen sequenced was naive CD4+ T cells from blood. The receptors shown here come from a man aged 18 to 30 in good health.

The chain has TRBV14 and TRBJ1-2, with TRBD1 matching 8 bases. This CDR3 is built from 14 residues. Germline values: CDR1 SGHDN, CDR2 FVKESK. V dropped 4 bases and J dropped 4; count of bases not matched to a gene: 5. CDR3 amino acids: CASSLQGAGYGYTF. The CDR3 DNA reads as TGTGCCAGCAGCCTTCAGGGGGCCGGCTATGGCTACACCTTC.

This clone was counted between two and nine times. CDR3 DNA: TGTGCCAGCAGTGTAAACAATGAGCAGTTCTTC. The encoded protein is CASSVNNEQFF. The J gene is TRBJ2-1, the V gene TRBV2; D is uncertain. Germline V lookup: CDR1 SNHLY, CDR2 FYNNEI. CDR3 size: 11 residues. V lost 4 bases and J 5 bases, leaving 3 bases between the germline ends. Full variable domain (remainder filled in from reference TRBV2 and TRBJ2-1): EPEVTQTPSHQVTQMGQEVILRCVPISNHLYFYWYRQILGQKVEFLVSFYNNEISEKSEIFDDQFSVERPDGSNFTLKIRSTKLEDSAMYFCASSVNNEQFFGPGTRLTVL.

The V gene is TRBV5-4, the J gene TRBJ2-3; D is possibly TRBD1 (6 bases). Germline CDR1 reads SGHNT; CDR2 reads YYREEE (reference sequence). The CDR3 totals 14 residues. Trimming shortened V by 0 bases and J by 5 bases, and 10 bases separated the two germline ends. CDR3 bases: TGTGCCAGCAGCTTGGCATCCAGGGGAGATACGCAGTATTTT. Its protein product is CASSLASRGDTQYF. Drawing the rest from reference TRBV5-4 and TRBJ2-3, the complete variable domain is ETGVTQSPTHLIKTRGQQVTLRCSSQSGHNTVSWYQQALGQGPQFIFQYYREEENGRGNFPPRFSGLQFPNYSSELNVNALELDDSALYLCASSLASRGDTQYFGPGTRLTVL.

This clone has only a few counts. In DNA form, the CDR3 reads TGCGCCAGCAGCTTGATGGCGGCCGACAATGAGCAGTTCTTC. Its translation: CASSLMAADNEQFF. V usage is TRBV5-1 and J usage is TRBJ2-1; no reliable D call. CDR1 is SGHRS and CDR2 is YFSETQ in the germline V gene. There are 14 residues in the CDR3. V was clipped by 1 base and J by 5 bases, with 10 bases between them.

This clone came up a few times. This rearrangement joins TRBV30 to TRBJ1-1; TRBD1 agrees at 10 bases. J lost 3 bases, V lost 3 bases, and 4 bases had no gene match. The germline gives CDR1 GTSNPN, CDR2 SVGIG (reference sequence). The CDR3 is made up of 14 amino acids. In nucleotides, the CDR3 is TGTGCCTGGAGGACAGGGGGCTGGTACACTGAAGCTTTCTTT. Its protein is CAWRTGGWYTEAFF.

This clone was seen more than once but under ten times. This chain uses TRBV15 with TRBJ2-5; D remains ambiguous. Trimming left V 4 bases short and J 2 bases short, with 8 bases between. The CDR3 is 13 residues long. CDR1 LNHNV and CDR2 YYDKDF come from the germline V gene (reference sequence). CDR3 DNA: TGTGCCACCAGCAAGACGATACAAGAGACCCAGTACTTC. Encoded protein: CATSKTIQETQYF. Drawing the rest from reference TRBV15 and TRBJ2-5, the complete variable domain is DAMVIQNPRYQVTQFGKPVTLSCSQTLNHNVMYWYQQKSSQAPKLLFHYYDKDFNNEADTPDNFQSRRPNTSFCFLDIRSPGLGDTAMYLCATSKTIQETQYFGPGTRLLVL.

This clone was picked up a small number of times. CDR3 residues: CASSGQGAGQPQHF. The CDR3 DNA reads TGTGCCAGCAGTGGGCAGGGGGCCGGTCAGCCCCAGCATTTT. The chain joins TRBV2 to TRBJ1-5; TRBD1 matches 8 bases. In germline, CDR1 is SNHLY, CDR2 FYNNEI. CDR3 size: 14 residues. The V gene end was trimmed by 4 bases and the J gene end by 6 bases; junction bases not matched to a gene: 5.

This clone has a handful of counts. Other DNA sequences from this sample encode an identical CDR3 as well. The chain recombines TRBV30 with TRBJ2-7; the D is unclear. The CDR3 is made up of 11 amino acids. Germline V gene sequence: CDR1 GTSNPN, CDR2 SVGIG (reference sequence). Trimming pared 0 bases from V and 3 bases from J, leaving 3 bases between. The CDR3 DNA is TGTGCCTGGAGTGTAGGCTACGAGCAGTACTTC. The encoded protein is CAWSVGYEQYF. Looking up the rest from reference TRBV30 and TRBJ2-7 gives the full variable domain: SQTIHQWPATLVQPVGSPLSLECTVEGTSNPNLYWYRQAAGRGLQLLFYSVGIGQISSEVPQNLSASRPQDRQFILSSKKLLLSDSGFYLCAWSVGYEQYFGPGTRLTVT.

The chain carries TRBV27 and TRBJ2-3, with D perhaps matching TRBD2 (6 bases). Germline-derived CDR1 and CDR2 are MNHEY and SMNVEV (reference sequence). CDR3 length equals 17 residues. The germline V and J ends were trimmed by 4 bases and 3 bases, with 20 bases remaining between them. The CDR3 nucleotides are TGTGCCAGCAGTTCTCGGCGGGACCGAGCGAAAACAGATACGCAGTATTTT. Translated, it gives CASSSRRDRAKTDTQYF.

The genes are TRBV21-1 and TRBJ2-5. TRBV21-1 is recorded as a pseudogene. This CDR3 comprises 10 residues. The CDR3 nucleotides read TGTGCCAGCAGGGGAGAGACCCAGTACTTC. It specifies CASRGETQYF.

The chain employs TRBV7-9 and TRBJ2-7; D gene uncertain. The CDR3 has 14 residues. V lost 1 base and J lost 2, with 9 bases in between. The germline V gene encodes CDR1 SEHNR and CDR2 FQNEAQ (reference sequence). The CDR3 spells CASSLDLLTYEQYF. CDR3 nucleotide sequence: TGTGCCAGCAGCTTAGACCTGCTAACCTACGAGCAGTACTTC.

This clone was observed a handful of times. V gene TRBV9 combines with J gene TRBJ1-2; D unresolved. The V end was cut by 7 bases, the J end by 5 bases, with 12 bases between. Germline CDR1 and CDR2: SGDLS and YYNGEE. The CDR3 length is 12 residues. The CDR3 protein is CASEGQKYGYTF. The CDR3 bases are TGTGCCAGCGAGGGCCAGAAATATGGCTACACCTTC.

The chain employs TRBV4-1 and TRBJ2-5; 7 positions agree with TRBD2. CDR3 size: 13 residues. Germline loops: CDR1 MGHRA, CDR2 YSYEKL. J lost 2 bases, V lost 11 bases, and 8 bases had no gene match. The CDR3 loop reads CAGAGTIQETQYF. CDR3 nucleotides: TGCGCCGGAGCGGGGACTATTCAAGAGACCCAGTACTTC.

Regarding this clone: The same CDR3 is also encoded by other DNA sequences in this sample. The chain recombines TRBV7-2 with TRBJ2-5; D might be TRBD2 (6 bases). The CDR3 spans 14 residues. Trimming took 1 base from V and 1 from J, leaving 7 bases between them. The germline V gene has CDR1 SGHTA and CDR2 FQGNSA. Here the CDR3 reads CASSLGGTQETQYF. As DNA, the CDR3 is TGTGCCAGCAGCTTAGGCGGGACCCAAGAGACCCAGTACTTC.

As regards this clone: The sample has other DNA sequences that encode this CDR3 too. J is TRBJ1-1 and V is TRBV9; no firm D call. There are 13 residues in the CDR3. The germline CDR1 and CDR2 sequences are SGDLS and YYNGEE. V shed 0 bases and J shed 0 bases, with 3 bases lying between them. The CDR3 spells CASSVEVNTEAFF. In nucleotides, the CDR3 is TGTGCCAGCAGCGTAGAAGTGAACACTGAAGCTTTCTTT.

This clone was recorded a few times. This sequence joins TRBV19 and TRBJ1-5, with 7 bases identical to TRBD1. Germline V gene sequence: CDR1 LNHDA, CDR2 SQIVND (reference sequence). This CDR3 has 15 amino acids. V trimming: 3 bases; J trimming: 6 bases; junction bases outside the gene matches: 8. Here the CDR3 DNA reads TGTGCCAGTAGTATCTTACAGGGGCCGGGTCAGCCCCAGCATTTT. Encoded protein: CASSILQGPGQPQHF.

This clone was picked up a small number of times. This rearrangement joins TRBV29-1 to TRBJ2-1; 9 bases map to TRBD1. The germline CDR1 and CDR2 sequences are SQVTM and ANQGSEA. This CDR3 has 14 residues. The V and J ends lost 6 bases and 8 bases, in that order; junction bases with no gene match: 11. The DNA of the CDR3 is TGCAGCGTGAGACAGGGACAGGGACGGCATGAGCAGTTCTTC. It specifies CSVRQGQGRHEQFF.

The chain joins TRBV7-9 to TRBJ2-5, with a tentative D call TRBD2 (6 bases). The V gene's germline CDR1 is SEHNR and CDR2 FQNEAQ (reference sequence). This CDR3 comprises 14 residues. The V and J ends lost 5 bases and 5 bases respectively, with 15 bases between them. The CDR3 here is CASSLYFGGETQYF. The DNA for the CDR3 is TGTGCCAGCAGCCTCTACTTTGGGGGGGAGACCCAGTACTTC. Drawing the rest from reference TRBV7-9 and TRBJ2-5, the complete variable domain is DTGVSQNPRHKITKRGQNVTFRCDPISEHNRLYWYRQTLGQGPEFLTYFQNEAQLEKSRLLSDRFSAERPKGSFSTLEIQRTEQGDSAMYLCASSLYFGGETQYFGPGTRLLVL.